These 7 T cell receptor beta chains came from one sample sequenced in a study of early T cells in non-severe SARS-CoV-2 infection. TCRdb re-called the 5' RACE reads with MiXCR, one entry per CDR3 protein. The sample yields more than 20,000 distinct CDR3 sequences, 4% to 4.5% seen once. The material sequenced was whole blood. These receptors came from an adult who was a healthcare worker with PCR-confirmed SARS-CoV-2 infection or an uninfected control (not recorded which).

This clonotype came up a few times. The chain combines TRBV19 with TRBJ2-5; 7 bases are a match to TRBD2. The CDR3 has 14 residues. CDR1 LNHDA and CDR2 SQIVND come from the germline V gene (reference sequence). V shed 3 bases and J 3 bases; nucleotides not matched to a gene: 4. The CDR3 DNA follows: TGTGCCAGTAGTATCACTAGCGCTGAAGAGACCCAGTACTTC. Amino acid sequence: CASSITSAEETQYF.

This clonotype occurred a few times. The chain has TRBV18 and TRBJ1-6; tentative D call: TRBD1 (6 bases). This CDR3 region has 17 residues. Germline CDR1 KGHSH, CDR2 LQKENI. With 5 bases removed from V and 8 bases from J, the gap between germline ends came to 22 bases. CDR3 bases: TGTGCCAGCTCATCACAACCCCTCCAGGGGCGGCATTCACCCCTCCACTTT. This codes for CASSSQPLQGRHSPLHF. The whole variable domain, filled in from reference TRBV18 and TRBJ1-6, reads NAGVMQNPRHLVRRRGQEARLRCSPMKGHSHVYWYRQLPEEGLKFMVYLQKENIIDESGMPKERFSAEFPKEGPSILRIQQVVRGDSAAYFCASSSQPLQGRHSPLHFGNGTRLTVT.

This clonotype was found many times. The V call is TRBV7-2, the J call TRBJ1-1; the D is unclear. The CDR3 has 13 residues. V lost 5 bases and J lost 2, with 9 bases in between. Germline V gene data show CDR1 as SGHTA and CDR2 as FQGNSA. CDR3 bases: TGTGCCAGCAGCGATCAGGTTAACACTGAAGCTTTCTTT. It codes for CASSDQVNTEAFF.

This clonotype was seen at least ten times. V is TRBV7-9 and J is TRBJ2-7; D may correspond to TRBD1 or TRBD2 (5 bases each). CDR1 and CDR2 from the germline V gene are SEHNR and FQNEAQ (reference sequence). This CDR3 has 14 amino acids. V lost 4 bases and J 1 base, leaving 11 bases between the germline ends. CDR3 sequence: CASSSGTGSYEQYF. The CDR3 DNA reads as TGTGCCAGCAGCTCGGGGACGGGATCCTACGAGCAGTACTTC.

This clonotype was counted many times. The rearrangement joins TRBV15 to TRBJ2-3; the D gene is possibly TRBD2 (6 bases). Looked up from germline, CDR1 is LNHNV and CDR2 is YYDKDF (reference sequence). The CDR3 spans 14 residues. The V end was cut by 8 bases, the J end by 1 base, with 13 bases between. CDR3 residues: CATGRGTRTDTQYF. CDR3 bases: TGTGCCACCGGCCGGGGGACCCGCACAGATACGCAGTATTTT.

This clonotype has more than one count but fewer than ten. The J gene is TRBJ1-2, the V gene TRBV28; D uncertain. The CDR3 is 14 amino acids. The germline V gene encodes CDR1 MDHEN and CDR2 SYDVKM. V was clipped by 1 base and J by 0 bases, with 6 bases between them. CDR3 region: CASSLFGTNYGYTF. The CDR3 nucleotides read TGTGCCAGCAGTTTATTTGGCACTAACTATGGCTACACCTTC.

This clonotype was detected many times. The chain employs TRBV6-1 and TRBJ1-2, with 7 bases identical to TRBD1. Germline CDR1 and CDR2: MNHNS and SASEGT. CDR3 size: 13 residues. After removal of 7 bases from V and 3 bases from J, the junction contained 5 bases not matched to a gene. CDR3 protein: CASIRDRDYGYTF. CDR3 in DNA: TGTGCCAGCATAAGAGACAGGGACTATGGCTACACCTTC.